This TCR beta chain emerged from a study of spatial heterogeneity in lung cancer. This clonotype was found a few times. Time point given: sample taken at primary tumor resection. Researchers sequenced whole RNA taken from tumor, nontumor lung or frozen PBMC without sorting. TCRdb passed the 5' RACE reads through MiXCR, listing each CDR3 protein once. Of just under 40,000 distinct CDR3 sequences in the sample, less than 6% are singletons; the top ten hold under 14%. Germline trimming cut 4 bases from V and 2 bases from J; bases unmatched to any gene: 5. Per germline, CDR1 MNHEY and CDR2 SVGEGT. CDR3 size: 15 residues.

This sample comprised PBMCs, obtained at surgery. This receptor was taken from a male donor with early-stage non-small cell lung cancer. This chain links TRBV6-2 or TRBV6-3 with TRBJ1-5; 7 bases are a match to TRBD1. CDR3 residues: CASSLSRGGNQPQHF. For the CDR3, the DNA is TGTGCCAGCAGTTTATCCAGGGGGGGCAATCAGCCCCAGCATTTT.